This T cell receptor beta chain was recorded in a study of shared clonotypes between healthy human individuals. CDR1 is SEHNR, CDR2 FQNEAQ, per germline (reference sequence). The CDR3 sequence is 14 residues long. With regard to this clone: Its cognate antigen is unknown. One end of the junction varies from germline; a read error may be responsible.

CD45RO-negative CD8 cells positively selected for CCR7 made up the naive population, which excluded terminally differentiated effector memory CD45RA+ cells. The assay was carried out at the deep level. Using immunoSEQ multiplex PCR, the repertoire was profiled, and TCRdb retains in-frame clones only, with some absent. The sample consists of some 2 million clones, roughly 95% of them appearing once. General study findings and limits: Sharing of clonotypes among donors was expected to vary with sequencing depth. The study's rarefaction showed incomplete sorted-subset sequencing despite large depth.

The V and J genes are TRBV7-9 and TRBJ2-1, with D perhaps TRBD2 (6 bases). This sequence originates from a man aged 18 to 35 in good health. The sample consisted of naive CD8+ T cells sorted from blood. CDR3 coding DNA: TGTGCCAGCAGCTTAGTCGGGGGACCGCCATCAGGAGTCTTC. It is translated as CASSLVGGPPSGVF.